This T cell receptor (beta chain) was captured in a study of T cells in women clearing cervical HPV infection. Study context: Controls gave blood once infection was undetectable; cases at lesion identification.

About this clone itself: The antigen is unknown. The read ends 3 residues before the CDR3 terminus; that terminus is restored from the germline J gene.

Method: immunoSEQ multiplex PCR; TCRdb's copy keeps in-frame clones and lacks some. The listing records approximately 33,000 clones. There are 14 residues in the CDR3. Germline CDR1 LNHDA, CDR2 SQIVND (reference sequence). V was trimmed by 4 bases and J by 2 bases, leaving 11 bases between them. The study's findings and limits: Repertoire richness, not evenness, was significantly elevated in CIN3+ cases versus controls. It is unknown whether associations predate infection; no effector/memory or HPV-specific sorting.

The chain links TRBV19 to TRBJ1-1, with a tentative D call TRBD1 (6 bases). The receptor comes from a woman aged 18 to 69 with a cervical HPV16 infection that either progressed to CIN3+ or cleared (not recorded which). Sequenced input: blood buffy coat. CDR3 residues: CASSRDNANTEAFF. The CDR3 DNA, read in part, is TGTGCCAGTAGTAGGGACAACGCCAACACTGAA.